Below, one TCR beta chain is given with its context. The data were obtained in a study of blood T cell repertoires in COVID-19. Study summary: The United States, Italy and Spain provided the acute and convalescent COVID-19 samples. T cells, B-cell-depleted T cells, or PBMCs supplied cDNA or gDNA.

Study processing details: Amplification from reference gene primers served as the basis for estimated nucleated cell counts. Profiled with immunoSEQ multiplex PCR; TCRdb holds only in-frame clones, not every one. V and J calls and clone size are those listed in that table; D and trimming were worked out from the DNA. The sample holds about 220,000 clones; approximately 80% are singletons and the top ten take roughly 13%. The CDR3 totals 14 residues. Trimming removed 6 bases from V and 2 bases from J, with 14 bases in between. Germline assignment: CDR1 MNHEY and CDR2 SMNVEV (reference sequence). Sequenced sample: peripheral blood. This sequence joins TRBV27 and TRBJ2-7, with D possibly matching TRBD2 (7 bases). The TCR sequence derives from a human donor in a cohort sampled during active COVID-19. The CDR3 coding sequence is TGTGCCAGCAGCCTTAAGGGGGGGCCCTACGAGCAGTACTTC. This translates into CASSLKGGPYEQYF.